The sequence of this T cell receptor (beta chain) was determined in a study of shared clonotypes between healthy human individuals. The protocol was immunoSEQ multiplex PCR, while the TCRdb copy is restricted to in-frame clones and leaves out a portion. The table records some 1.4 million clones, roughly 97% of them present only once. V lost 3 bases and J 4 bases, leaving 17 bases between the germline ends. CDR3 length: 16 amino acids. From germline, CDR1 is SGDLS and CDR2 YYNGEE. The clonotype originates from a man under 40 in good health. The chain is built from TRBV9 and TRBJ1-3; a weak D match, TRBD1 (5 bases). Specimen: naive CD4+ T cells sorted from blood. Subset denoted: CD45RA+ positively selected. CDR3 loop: CASSAKGLLGGNTIYF. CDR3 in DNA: TGTGCCAGCAGCGCAAAGGGACTCCTGGGCGGAAACACCATATATTTT.